The clone carrying this TCR beta chain was found a few times. This sample was taken from a study of T cells in localized non-small cell lung cancer. From germline, CDR1 is MGHRA and CDR2 YSYEKL. V lost 4 bases and J lost 4, with 20 bases in between. This CDR3 comprises 18 residues. Some clones are missing from TCRdb's copy, which holds only in-frame ones; the method was immunoSEQ multiplex PCR. The table shows about 2,000 clones, with roughly 26% occurring only once. The chain recombines TRBV4-1 with TRBJ2-6, with a weak D call TRBD1 (5 bases). This material consisted of normal lung tissue next to the tumor, taken before any cancer treatment. This receptor was obtained from a female donor of 60 years or more with stage I lung adenocarcinoma. For the CDR3, the DNA is TGCGCCAGCAGCCCAAGGGTACAGAGCAGGGCAGGGGCCAACGTCCTGACTTTC. It is translated as CASSPRVQSRAGANVLTF.